This T cell receptor beta chain was observed in a study of tumor and adjacent non-tumor tissue in lung cancer. A modified ARM-PCR protocol with three rounds of nested PCR amplified TCRbeta. TCRdb re-called the multiplex PCR reads with MiXCR, one entry per CDR3 protein. The table includes 40,000 to 45,000 distinct CDR3 sequences, roughly 60% detected once. This sample's RNA came from whole unsorted tissue. This non-tumor lung sample came from over 3 cm beyond the tumor edge. The specimen was distant non-tumor lung tissue. The clonotype comes from a woman aged 40 to 50 with non-small cell lung cancer.

CDR3 sequence reads: CATSRARRQKYDEQFF. In DNA form, the CDR3 reads TGTGCCACCAGCAGAGCCCGGAGACAGAAGTACGATGAGCAGTTCTTC. V and J are TRBV15 and TRBJ2-1; a possible D gene is TRBD1 (5 bases). The CDR3 spans 16 residues. The germline CDR1 and CDR2 sequences are LNHNV and YYDKDF (reference sequence). Trimming cost V 1 base and J 8 bases, with 18 bases left between them.